This T cell receptor beta chain was identified in a study of blood T cell repertoires in COVID-19. The repertoire was sequenced with immunoSEQ multiplex PCR; TCRdb's copy has only in-frame clones and lacks some. This sample yields 270,000 or so clones, of which around 86% are seen a single time; under 3% belongs to the top ten. The CDR3 totals 15 residues. V dropped 2 bases and J dropped 2; count of bases not matched to a gene: 3. Germline loops: CDR1 SGHRS, CDR2 YFSETQ. The receptor was derived from a woman between 18 and 30 years old who had recovered from COVID-19. This sequence joins TRBV5-1 and TRBJ2-5, with 10 positions matching TRBD2. The sequenced sample was PBMCs or T cells enriched from blood (not recorded which). In nucleotides, the CDR3 is TGCGCCAGCAGCTTTCTAGCGGGGGAACAAGAGACCCAGTACTTC. Protein product: CASSFLAGEQETQYF.